Reported below is one T cell receptor beta chain. The antigen is unknown. The junction does not match germline at one end; this may be a read error. PCR amplification relied on 60 Vbeta primers (plus 13 Jbeta primers). TCRdb's copy holds only in-frame clones and misses some; the assay was immunoSEQ multiplex PCR. The data contain some 120,000 clones, about 74% of them singletons. The data derive from a study of cytomegalovirus exposure and HLA in healthy donors. CDR3 length: 15 residues. The germline V gene has CDR1 MDHEN and CDR2 SYDVKM. Whole-study findings and limits: As a later analysis revealed, the rate of TCR association differed by HLA locus, with DRB1 most and HLA-C fewest. The presence/absence work took it that sequencing depth was about the same across donors.

Donors had nominal health at sampling but likely had unrecorded immune exposures. Sequenced input: PBMCs. The source is a man aged 25 to 40 in good health and CMV-seronegative. The chain carries TRBV28 and TRBJ2-5; TRBD1 agrees at 7 bases. CDR3 amino acids: CAGSQRTGTRVTQYF. CDR3 in DNA: TGTGCCGGCAGCCAGAGGACAGGAACCCGGGTGACCCAGTACTTC.